The 13 T cell receptor beta chains presented below share a single source sample, sequenced in a study of identical twins. Each CDR3 protein gets one entry after TCRdb re-called the 5' RACE reads with MiXCR. The profile shows around 500,000 distinct CDR3 sequences, about 14% of them singletons. This same sample was also part of a study on yellow fever vaccine responses in identical twins.

The sequencing sample was made of CD4+ T cells sorted from blood. These receptors originate from a woman in her late teens or twenties in good health.

A few counts support this clonotype. The chain couples TRBV6-6 to TRBJ2-1, with a possible D match to TRBD1 (6 bases). CDR1 MNHNY and CDR2 SVGAGI come from the germline V gene (reference sequence). Trimming removed 5 bases at V and 8 bases at J, with 10 bases between. CDR3 length: 12 amino acids. CDR3 sequence: CASSKQGDEQFF. The CDR3 nucleotides read TGTGCCAGCAGTAAACAGGGAGATGAGCAGTTCTTC.

The chain is built from TRBV25-1 and TRBJ1-3, with a tentative D call TRBD1 (5 bases). Trimming took off 4 bases at V and 4 bases at J, with 11 bases between the two ends. CDR3 length: 14 residues. From germline, CDR1 is MGHDK and CDR2 SYGVNS. The CDR3 bases are TGTGCCAGCAGTGGACCGGGGCCCGGAAACACCATATATTTT. This translates into CASSGPGPGNTIYF.

The gene calls are TRBV30 and TRBJ2-7; tentatively, D is TRBD2 (5 bases). Germline V gene lookup returns CDR1 GTSNPN and CDR2 SVGIG (reference sequence). The CDR3 has 15 residues. The V end was cut by 0 bases, the J end by 2 bases, with 14 bases between. The CDR3 nucleotides are TGTGCCTGGAGTGTAGCCGCGGGCAGCACCTACGAGCAGTACTTC. It translates to CAWSVAAGSTYEQYF.

This clonotype was picked up one time. V is TRBV5-1 and J is TRBJ1-1; the D gene is possibly TRBD1 (6 bases). The CDR3 sequence is 14 residues long. CDR1 and CDR2 (germline): SGHRS, YFSETQ. The V end was cut by 4 bases, the J end by 5 bases, with 15 bases between. The CDR3 DNA reads TGCGCCAGCAGCGGGCAGGGAGGGGGGACTGAAGCTTTCTTT. Its protein is CASSGQGGGTEAFF.

The chain recombines TRBV7-9 with TRBJ2-7; D is unclear. V was cut by 4 bases and J by 2 bases, with 12 bases left in between. The CDR3 length is 14 residues. Germline lookup yields CDR1 SEHNR and CDR2 FQNEAQ (reference sequence). The CDR3 bases are TGTGCCAGCAGCTCCCTTTCCCCGACCTACGAGCAGTACTTC. Translated, it gives CASSSLSPTYEQYF.

This rearrangement joins TRBV24-1 to TRBJ1-2; D is ambiguous. The CDR3 sequence is 12 residues long. V was trimmed by 5 bases and J by 7 bases, leaving 10 bases between them. CDR1 is KGHDR, CDR2 SFDVKD, per germline. The CDR3 is CATSADKSGYTF. CDR3 DNA sequence: TGTGCCACCAGTGCTGACAAGTCTGGCTACACCTTC.

This clonotype was seen at least ten times. The chain employs TRBV9 and TRBJ1-1, with D possibly matching TRBD1 (5 bases). The V gene lost 3 bases and the J gene lost 6 bases, with 12 bases spanning the gap. Looked up from germline, CDR1 is SGDLS and CDR2 is YYNGEE. The CDR3 spans 13 residues. The CDR3 nucleotides read TGTGCCAGCAGCGGGGACCTAGGGGCTGAAGCTTTCTTT. Protein product: CASSGDLGAEAFF.

This clonotype has a handful of counts. V usage is TRBV28 and J usage is TRBJ2-7; D is possibly TRBD1 (6 bases). Trimming stripped 7 bases from V and 1 base from J, with 17 bases between. Germline-derived CDR1 and CDR2 are MDHEN and SYDVKM. The CDR3 is 15 residues long. CDR3 nucleotide sequence: TGTGCCAGCACCCAAGGACAGTACCGATCCTACGAGCAGTACTTC. It codes for CASTQGQYRSYEQYF. Drawing the rest from reference TRBV28 and TRBJ2-7, the complete variable domain is DVKVTQSSRYLVKRTGEKVFLECVQDMDHENMFWYRQDPGLGLRLIYFSYDVKMKEKGDIPEGYSVSREKKERFSLILESASTNQTSMYLCASTQGQYRSYEQYFGPGTRLTVT.

A few counts support this clonotype. The CDR3 loop is CASSSSGTGLIEQYF. The DNA of the CDR3 is TGTGCCAGCAGTTCCTCCGGGACAGGGTTGATAGAGCAGTACTTC. The chain carries TRBV6-2 or TRBV6-3 and TRBJ2-7; TRBD1 agrees at 9 bases. The germline V gene encodes CDR1 MNHEY and CDR2 SVGEGT. V shed 4 bases, J shed 7 bases, and the junction held 11 bases outside the gene matches. The CDR3 has 15 amino acids.

This chain connects TRBV3-1 to TRBJ1-1; D ambiguous. Germline values: CDR1 LGHDT, CDR2 YNNKEL (reference sequence). Trimming took 1 base from V and 4 from J, leaving 7 bases between them. This CDR3 is 13 amino acids long. The CDR3 loop is CASSQAFATEAFF. CDR3 DNA: TGTGCCAGCAGCCAAGCTTTTGCCACTGAAGCTTTCTTT.

This clonotype was picked up a small number of times. This rearrangement joins TRBV9 to TRBJ2-3; the D call may be TRBD1 or TRBD2 (5 bases each). The CDR3 length is 15 residues. The germline gives CDR1 SGDLS, CDR2 YYNGEE. V was shortened by 3 bases and J by 5 bases, with 16 bases between the two germline ends. The CDR3 loop reads CASSALTGTVDTQYF. DNA for the CDR3: TGTGCCAGCAGCGCTTTAACGGGGACCGTAGATACGCAGTATTTT.

The genes are TRBV27 and TRBJ2-7; a weak D match, TRBD2 (7 bases). The CDR3 consists of 13 residues. The V end lost 3 bases, the J end lost 6 bases, and 12 bases lay between the germline ends. Germline lookup yields CDR1 MNHEY and CDR2 SMNVEV (reference sequence). The CDR3 DNA is TGTGCCAGCAGTTTCGGGGGGCGCGGCGAGCAGTACTTC. Translation gives CASSFGGRGEQYF.

The rearrangement uses TRBV7-6 and TRBJ2-1; TRBD2 aligns across 7 bases. This CDR3 comprises 15 residues. Germline V gene sequence: CDR1 SGHVS, CDR2 FNYEAQ. V shed 3 bases and J 4 bases; nucleotides not matched to a gene: 6. CDR3 residues: CASSFGPGGYNEQFF. Written as DNA, the CDR3 is TGTGCCAGCAGCTTCGGCCCGGGAGGTTACAATGAGCAGTTCTTC.